This paragraph reports one T cell receptor beta chain. The data belong to a study of CD8 T cells in ankylosing spondylitis. V trimming: 6 bases; J trimming: 1 base; junction bases outside the gene matches: 6. The germline gives CDR1 MNHNS, CDR2 SASEGT. The CDR3 has 15 amino acids. One entry per CDR3 protein results from TCRdb running MiXCR on the 5' RACE reads. The repertoire consists of approximately 190,000 distinct CDR3 sequences, with 10% to 15% occurring once and the leading ten covering approximately 11%. The source of this sequence is a female donor with ankylosing spondylitis or in good health (not recorded which). Sequenced input: blood, either unsorted or a sorted T cell fraction (not recorded which). The chain links TRBV6-1 to TRBJ1-1, with 9 bases lining up with TRBD1. The CDR3 sequence: CASRAQGAANTEAFF. CDR3 DNA sequence: TGTGCCAGCAGGGCACAGGGGGCAGCGAACACTGAAGCTTTCTTT.